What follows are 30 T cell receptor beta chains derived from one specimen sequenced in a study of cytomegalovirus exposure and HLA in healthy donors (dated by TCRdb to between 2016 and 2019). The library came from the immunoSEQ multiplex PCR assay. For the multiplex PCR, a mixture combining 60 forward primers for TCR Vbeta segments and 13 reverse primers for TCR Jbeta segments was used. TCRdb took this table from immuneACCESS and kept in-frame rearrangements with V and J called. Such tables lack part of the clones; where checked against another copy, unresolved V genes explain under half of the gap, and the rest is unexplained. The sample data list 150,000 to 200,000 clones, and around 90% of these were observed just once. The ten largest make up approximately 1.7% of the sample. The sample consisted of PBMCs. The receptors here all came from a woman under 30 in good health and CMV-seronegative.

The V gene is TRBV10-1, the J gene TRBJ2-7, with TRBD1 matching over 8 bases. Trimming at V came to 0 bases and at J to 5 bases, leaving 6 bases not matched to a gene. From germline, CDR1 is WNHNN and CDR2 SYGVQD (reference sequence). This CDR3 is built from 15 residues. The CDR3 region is CASSESPQGANEQYF. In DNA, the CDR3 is TGCGCCAGCAGTGAGTCGCCCCAGGGGGCTAACGAGCAGTACTTC.

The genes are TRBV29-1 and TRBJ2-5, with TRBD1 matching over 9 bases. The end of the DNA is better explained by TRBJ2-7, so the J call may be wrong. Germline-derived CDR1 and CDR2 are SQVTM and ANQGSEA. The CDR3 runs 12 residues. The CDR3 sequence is CSVDRGTNEQYF. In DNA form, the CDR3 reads TGCAGCGTCGACAGGGGGACAAACGAGCAGTACTTC.

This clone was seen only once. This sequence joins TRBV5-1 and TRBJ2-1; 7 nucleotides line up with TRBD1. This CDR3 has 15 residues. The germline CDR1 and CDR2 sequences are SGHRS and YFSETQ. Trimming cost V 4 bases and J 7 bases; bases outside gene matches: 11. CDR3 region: CASSLGTVGGNEQFF. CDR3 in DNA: TGCGCCAGCAGCCTCGGGACAGTGGGTGGAAATGAGCAGTTCTTC.

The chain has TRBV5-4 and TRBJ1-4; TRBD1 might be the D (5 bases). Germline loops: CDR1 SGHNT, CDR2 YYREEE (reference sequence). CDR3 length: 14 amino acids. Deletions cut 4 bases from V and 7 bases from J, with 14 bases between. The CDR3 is CASSVAGGSEKLFF. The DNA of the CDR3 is TGTGCCAGCAGCGTGGCCGGGGGGAGTGAAAAACTGTTTTTT.

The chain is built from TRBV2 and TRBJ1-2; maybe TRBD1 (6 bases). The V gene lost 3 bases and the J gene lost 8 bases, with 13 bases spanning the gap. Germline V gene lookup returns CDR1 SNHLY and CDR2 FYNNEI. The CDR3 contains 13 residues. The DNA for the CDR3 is TGTGCCAGCAGTGAGGCCACTAGGGGGGGCTACACCTTC. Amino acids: CASSEATRGGYTF.

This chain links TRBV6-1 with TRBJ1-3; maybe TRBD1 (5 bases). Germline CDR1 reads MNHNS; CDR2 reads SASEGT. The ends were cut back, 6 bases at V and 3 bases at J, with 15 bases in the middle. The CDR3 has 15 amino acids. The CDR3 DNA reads TGTGCCAGCAGACCCCCGGGGGTACGTGGAAACACCATATATTTT. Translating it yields CASRPPGVRGNTIYF.

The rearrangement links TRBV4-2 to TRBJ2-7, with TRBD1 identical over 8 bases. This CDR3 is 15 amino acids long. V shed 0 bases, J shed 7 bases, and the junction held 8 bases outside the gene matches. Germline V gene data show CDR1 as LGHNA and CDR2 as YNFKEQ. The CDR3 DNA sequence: TGTGCCAGCAGCCAAGATGGAGGACAGGGAAGGGAGCAGTACTTC. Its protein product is CASSQDGGQGREQYF.

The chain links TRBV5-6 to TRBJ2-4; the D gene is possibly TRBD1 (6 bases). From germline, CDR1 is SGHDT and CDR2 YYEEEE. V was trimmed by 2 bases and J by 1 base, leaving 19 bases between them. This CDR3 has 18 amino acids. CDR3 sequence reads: CASSLYRDEDLAKNIQYF. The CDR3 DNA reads TGTGCCAGCAGCTTATACAGGGACGAAGACCTGGCCAAAAACATTCAGTACTTC.

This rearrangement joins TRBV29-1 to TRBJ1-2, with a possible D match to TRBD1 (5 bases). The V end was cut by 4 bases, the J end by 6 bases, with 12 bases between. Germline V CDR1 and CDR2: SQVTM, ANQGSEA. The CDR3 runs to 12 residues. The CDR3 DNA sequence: TGCAGCGTTGCTGGGGGGTGGGATGGCTACACCTTC. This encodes CSVAGGWDGYTF.

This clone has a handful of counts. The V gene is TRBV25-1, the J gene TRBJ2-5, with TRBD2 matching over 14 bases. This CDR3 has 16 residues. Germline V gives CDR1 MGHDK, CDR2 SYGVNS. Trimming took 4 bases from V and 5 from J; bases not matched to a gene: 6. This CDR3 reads CASSALTSGGAETQYF. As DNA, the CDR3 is TGTGCCAGCAGTGCCCTGACTAGCGGGGGGGCCGAGACCCAGTACTTC. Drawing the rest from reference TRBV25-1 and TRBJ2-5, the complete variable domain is EADIYQTPRYLVIGTGKKITLECSQTMGHDKMYWYQQDPGMELHLIHYSYGVNSTEKGDLSSESTVSRIRTEHFPLTLESARPSHTSQYLCASSALTSGGAETQYFGPGTRLLVL.

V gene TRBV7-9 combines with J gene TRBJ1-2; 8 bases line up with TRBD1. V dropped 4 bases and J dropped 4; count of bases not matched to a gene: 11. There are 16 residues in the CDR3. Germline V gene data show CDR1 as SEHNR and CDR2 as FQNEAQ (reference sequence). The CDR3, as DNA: TGTGCCAGCAGCTCGATGACGGGACAGGCCCTCTATGGCTACACCTTC. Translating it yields CASSSMTGQALYGYTF.

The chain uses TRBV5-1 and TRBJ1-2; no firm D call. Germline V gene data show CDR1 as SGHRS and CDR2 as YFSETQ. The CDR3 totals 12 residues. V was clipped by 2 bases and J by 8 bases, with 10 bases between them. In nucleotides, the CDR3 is TGCGCCAGCAGCTTCCCAGGTCTAGGCTACACCTTC. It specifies CASSFPGLGYTF.

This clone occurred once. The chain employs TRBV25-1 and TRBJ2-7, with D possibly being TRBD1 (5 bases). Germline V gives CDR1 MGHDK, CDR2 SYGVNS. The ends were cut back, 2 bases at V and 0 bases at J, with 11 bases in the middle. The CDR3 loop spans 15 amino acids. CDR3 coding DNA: TGTGCCAGCAGTGAAGTGGGGCGAGACTCCTACGAGCAGTACTTC. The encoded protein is CASSEVGRDSYEQYF.

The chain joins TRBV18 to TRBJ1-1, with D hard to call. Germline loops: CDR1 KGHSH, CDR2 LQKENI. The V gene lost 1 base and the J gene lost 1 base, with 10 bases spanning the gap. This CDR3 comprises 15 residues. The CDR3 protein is CASSPQEVWNTEAFF. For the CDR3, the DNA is TGTGCCAGCTCACCACAGGAGGTTTGGAACACTGAAGCTTTCTTT. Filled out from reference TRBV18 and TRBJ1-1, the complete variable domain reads NAGVMQNPRHLVRRRGQEARLRCSPMKGHSHVYWYRQLPEEGLKFMVYLQKENIIDESGMPKERFSAEFPKEGPSILRIQQVVRGDSAAYFCASSPQEVWNTEAFFGQGTRLTVV.

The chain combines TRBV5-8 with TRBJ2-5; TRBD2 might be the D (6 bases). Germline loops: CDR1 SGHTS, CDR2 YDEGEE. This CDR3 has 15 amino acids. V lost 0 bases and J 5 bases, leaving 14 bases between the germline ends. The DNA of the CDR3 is TGTGCCAGCAGCTTGGTGCGGGGCCTTGGGGAGACCCAGTACTTC. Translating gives CASSLVRGLGETQYF. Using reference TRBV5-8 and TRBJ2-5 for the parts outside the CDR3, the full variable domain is EAGVTQSPTHLIKTRGQQATLRCSPISGHTSVYWYQQALGLGLQFLLWYDEGEERNRGNFPPRFSGRQFPNYSSELNVNALELEDSALYLCASSLVRGLGETQYFGPGTRLLVL.

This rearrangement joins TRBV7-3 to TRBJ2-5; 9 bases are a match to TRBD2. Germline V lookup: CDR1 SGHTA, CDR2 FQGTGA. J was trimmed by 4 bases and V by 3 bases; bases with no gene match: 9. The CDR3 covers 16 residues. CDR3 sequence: CASSLGGGGGRETQYF. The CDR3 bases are TGTGCCAGCAGCTTGGGAGGCGGGGGGGGCCGAGAGACCCAGTACTTC.

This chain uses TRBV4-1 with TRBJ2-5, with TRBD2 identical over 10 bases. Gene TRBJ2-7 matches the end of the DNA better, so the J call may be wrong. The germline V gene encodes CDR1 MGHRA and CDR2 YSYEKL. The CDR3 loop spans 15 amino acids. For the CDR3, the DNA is TGCGCCAGCAGCCGGAAAGCGGGAGGGCCTAACGAGCAGTACTTC. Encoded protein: CASSRKAGGPNEQYF.

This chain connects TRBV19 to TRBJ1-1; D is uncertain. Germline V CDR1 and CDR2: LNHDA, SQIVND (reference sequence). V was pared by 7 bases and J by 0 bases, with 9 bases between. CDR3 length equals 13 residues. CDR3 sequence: CASNENLNTEAFF. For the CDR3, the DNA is TGTGCCAGTAACGAGAACCTGAACACTGAAGCTTTCTTT.

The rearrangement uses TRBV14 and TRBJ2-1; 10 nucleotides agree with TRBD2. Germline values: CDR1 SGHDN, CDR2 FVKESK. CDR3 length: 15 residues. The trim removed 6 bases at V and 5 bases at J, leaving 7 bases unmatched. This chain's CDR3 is CASRHASGRHNEQFF. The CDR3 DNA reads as TGTGCCAGCAGACACGCTAGCGGGAGACACAATGAGCAGTTCTTC.

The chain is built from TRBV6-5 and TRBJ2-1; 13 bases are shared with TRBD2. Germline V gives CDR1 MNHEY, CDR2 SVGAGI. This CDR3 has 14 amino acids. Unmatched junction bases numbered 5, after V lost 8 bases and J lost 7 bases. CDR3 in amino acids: CASGLAGVKNEQFF. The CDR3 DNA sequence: TGTGCCAGCGGACTAGCGGGAGTAAAAAATGAGCAGTTCTTC.

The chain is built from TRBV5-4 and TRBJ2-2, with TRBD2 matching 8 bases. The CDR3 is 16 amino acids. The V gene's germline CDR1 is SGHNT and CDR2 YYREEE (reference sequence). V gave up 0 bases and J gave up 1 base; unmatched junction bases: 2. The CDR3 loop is CASSLDTSGNTGELFF. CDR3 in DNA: TGTGCCAGCAGCTTGGATACTAGCGGGAACACCGGGGAGCTGTTTTTT.

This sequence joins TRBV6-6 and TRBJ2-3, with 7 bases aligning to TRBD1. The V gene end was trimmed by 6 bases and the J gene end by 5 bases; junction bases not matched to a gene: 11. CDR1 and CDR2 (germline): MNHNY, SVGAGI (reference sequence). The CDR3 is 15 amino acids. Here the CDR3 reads CASSRQGKGEDTQYF. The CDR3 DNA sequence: TGTGCCAGCAGCCGACAGGGAAAGGGTGAAGATACGCAGTATTTT.

The CDR3 is CASSRTGTVYEQYF. Written as DNA, the CDR3 is TGTGCCAGCAGCCGCACCGGGACAGTCTACGAGCAGTACTTC. The chain combines TRBV7-9 with TRBJ2-7; TRBD1 matches 7 bases. CDR3 length: 14 amino acids. Germline V gives CDR1 SEHNR, CDR2 FQNEAQ (reference sequence). J lost 3 bases, V lost 5 bases, and 7 bases had no gene match.

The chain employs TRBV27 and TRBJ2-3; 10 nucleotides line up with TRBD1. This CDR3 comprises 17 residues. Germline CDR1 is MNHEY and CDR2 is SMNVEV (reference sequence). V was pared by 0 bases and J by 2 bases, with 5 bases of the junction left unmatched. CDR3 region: CASSLSPTGGLTDTQYF. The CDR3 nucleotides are TGTGCCAGCAGTTTATCCCCGACAGGGGGCCTCACAGATACGCAGTATTTT.

The DNA of the CDR3 is TGTGCCAGCAGAATAAGCGGGATTGCGGGCGAGCAGTACTTC. It yields the protein CASRISGIAGEQYF. The chain couples TRBV27 to TRBJ2-5, with 7 bases lining up with TRBD2. The DNA end lines up better with TRBJ2-7; the J call may be wrong. The CDR3 length is 14 residues. Germline assignment: CDR1 MNHEY and CDR2 SMNVEV (reference sequence).

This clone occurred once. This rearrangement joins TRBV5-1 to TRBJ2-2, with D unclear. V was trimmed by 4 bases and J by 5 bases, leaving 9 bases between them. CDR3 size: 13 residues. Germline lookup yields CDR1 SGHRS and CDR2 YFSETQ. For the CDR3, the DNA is TGCGCCAGCAGCACCACCGAGACCGGGGAGCTGTTTTTT. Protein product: CASSTTETGELFF.

In nucleotides, the CDR3 is TGTGCCAGTAGTATGAGCGGGAGGGGTGAGCAGTTCTTC. Translated: CASSMSGRGEQFF. The chain combines TRBV19 with TRBJ2-1, with 10 bases fitting TRBD2. Looked up from germline, CDR1 is LNHDA and CDR2 is SQIVND (reference sequence). Unmatched junction bases numbered 2, after V lost 3 bases and J lost 9 bases. CDR3 size: 13 residues.

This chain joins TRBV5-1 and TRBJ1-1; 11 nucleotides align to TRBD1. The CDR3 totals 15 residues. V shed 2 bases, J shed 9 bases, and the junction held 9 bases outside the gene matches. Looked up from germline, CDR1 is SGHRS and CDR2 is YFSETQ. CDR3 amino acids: CASSLASGQGDKAFF. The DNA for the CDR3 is TGCGCCAGCAGCTTAGCCTCGGGACAGGGGGACAAAGCTTTCTTT.

For the CDR3, the DNA is TGTGCCAGTAGCATCACGGGATTACGGGAAGAGACCCAGTACTTC. Translation: CASSITGLREETQYF. The J gene is TRBJ2-5, the V gene TRBV19, with D perhaps TRBD2 (5 bases). The germline V gene encodes CDR1 LNHDA and CDR2 SQIVND (reference sequence). V was clipped by 6 bases and J by 3 bases, with 17 bases between them. The CDR3 consists of 15 residues. The variable domain in full, completed from reference TRBV19 and TRBJ2-5, reads DGGITQSPKYLFRKEGQNVTLSCEQNLNHDAMYWYRQDPGQGLRLIYYSQIVNDFQKGDIAEGYSVSREKKESFPLTVTSAQKNPTAFYLCASSITGLREETQYFGPGTRLLVL.

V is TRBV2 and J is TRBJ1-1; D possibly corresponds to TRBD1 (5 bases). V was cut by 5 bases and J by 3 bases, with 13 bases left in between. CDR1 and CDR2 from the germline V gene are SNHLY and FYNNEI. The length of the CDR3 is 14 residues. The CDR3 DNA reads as TGTGCCAGCAGTTCCGGGACTAGGTACACTGAAGCTTTCTTT. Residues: CASSSGTRYTEAFF.